Reported below is one T cell receptor beta chain. The antigen is undetermined. Second-dose intervals of approximately 4 or approximately 12 weeks were pooled. Data came from immunoSEQ multiplex PCR; TCRdb stores just in-frame clones and leaves some out. The data hold roughly 99,000 clones, with roughly 92% observed a single time. This sample was included in a study of T cell responses to AZD1222 COVID-19 vaccine. General observations from the study: It should be noted that donors were predominantly white British and more often female, and clonal diversity was possibly underestimated. Only six individuals given AZD1222 were seropositive at baseline.

CDR1 is KGHSH, CDR2 LQKENI, per germline. The CDR3 sequence is 13 residues long. V lost 5 bases, J lost 9 bases, and 14 bases lay in between. The clonotype originates from an adult who received the AZD1222 COVID-19 vaccine. The sequenced sample was peripheral blood, obtained 28 days after the second AZD1222 dose. The chain combines TRBV18 with TRBJ2-1, with a possible D match to TRBD2 (6 bases). The CDR3 spells CASSFQGGGEQFF. The CDR3 nucleotides are TGTGCCAGCTCATTCCAGGGAGGAGGTGAGCAGTTCTTC.